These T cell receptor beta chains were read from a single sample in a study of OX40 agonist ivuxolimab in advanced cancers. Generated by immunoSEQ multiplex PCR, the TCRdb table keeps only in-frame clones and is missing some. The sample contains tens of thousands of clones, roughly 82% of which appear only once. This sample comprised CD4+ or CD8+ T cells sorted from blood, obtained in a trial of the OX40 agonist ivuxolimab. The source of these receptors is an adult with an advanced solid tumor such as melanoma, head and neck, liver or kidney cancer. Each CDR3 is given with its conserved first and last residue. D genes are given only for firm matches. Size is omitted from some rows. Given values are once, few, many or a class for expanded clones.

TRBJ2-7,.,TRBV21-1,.,CASSGWGEPYEQYF,TGTGCCAGCAGCGGTTGGGGGGAGCCCTACGAGCAGTACTTC
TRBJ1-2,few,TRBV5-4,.,CASSLMTGLIGYTF,TGTGCCAGCAGCTTGATGACAGGCCTCATAGGCTACACCTTC
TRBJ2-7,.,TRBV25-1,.,CASSEYGEQYF,TGTGCCAGCAGTGAATATGGCGAGCAGTACTTC
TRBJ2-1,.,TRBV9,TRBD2,CASSVATSGRAGEQFF,TGTGCCAGCAGCGTAGCAACTAGCGGGAGGGCCGGGGAGCAGTTCTTC
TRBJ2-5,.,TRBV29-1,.,CSVDQGTLETQYF,TGCAGCGTTGACCAGGGGACGCTAGAGACCCAGTACTTC
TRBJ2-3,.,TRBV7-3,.,CASSLSGSTDTQYF,TGTGCCAGCAGCTTAAGCGGGAGCACAGATACGCAGTATTTT
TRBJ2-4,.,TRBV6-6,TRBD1,CASSTTGVKNIQYF,TGTGCCAGCAGTACAACAGGGGTCAAAAACATTCAGTACTTC
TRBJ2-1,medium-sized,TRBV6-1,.,CASSETTPSPYNEQFF,TGTGCCAGCAGTGAAACGACCCCTTCCCCCTACAATGAGCAGTTCTTC
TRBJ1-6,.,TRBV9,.,CASSKVAGNSPLHF,TGTGCCAGCAGCAAGGTCGCAGGTAATTCACCCCTCCACTTT
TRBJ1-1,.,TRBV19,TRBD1,CASSIGPDRGMNTEAFF,TGTGCCAGTAGTATTGGCCCGGACAGGGGAATGAACACTGAAGCTTTCTTT
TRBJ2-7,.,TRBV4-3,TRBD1,CASSQVWDSLYEQYF,TGCGCCAGCAGCCAAGTGTGGGACAGCCTCTACGAGCAGTACTTC
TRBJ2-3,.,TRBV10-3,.,CAIRGDGRDIRTQYF,TGTGCCATCAGGGGGGACGGAAGAGACATTAGGACGCAGTATTTT
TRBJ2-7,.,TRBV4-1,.,CASSQGGGRGEQYF,TGCGCCAGCAGCCAAGGAGGGGGGAGAGGCGAGCAGTACTTC
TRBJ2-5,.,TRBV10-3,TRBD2,CAISGASGGPETQYF,TGTGCCATCAGTGGGGCTAGCGGGGGTCCGGAGACCCAGTACTTC
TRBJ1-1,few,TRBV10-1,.,CASSESGTRKAFF,TGCGCCAGCAGTGAGTCCGGGACACGCAAAGCTTTCTTT
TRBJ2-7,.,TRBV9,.,CASSVGSTSSYEQYF,TGTGCCAGCAGCGTAGGTTCCACCAGCTCCTACGAGCAGTACTTC
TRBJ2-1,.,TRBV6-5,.,CASSIPGTFANEQFF,TGTGCCAGCAGTATACCCGGGACGTTCGCTAATGAGCAGTTCTTC
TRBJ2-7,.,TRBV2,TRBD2,CASRASGGPYEQYF,TGTGCCAGCAGGGCTAGCGGGGGGCCCTACGAGCAGTACTTC
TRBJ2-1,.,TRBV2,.,CASSEIWRPASYNEQFF,TGTGCCAGCAGTGAGATTTGGCGACCTGCATCCTACAATGAGCAGTTCTTC
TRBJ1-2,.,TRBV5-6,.,CASSLEPGGYTF,TGTGCCAGCAGCTTGGAGCCGGGGGGCTACACCTTC
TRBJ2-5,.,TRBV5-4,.,CASSTEPGRKETQYF,TGTGCCAGCAGCACGGAACCGGGACGGAAAGAGACCCAGTACTTC
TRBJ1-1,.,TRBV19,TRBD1,CASSSRQGFTEAFF,TGTGCCAGTAGCTCCCGACAGGGTTTCACTGAAGCTTTCTTT
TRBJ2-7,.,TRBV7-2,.,CASSLDPRGPYEQYF,TGTGCCAGCAGCTTAGACCCTAGAGGTCCCTACGAGCAGTACTTC
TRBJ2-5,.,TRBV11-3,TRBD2,CASSTGRREVEETQYF,TGTGCCAGCAGCACCGGAAGGCGGGAGGTTGAGGAGACCCAGTACTTC
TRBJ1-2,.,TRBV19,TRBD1,CASSYPGTVYGYTF,TGTGCCAGTAGTTACCCTGGGACAGTCTATGGCTACACCTTC
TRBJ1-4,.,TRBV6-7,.,CASSYCRATNEKLFF,TGTGCCAGCAGTTACTGCAGAGCAACTAATGAAAAACTGTTTTTT
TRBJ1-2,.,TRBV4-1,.,CASSQEFRQVGGGYTF,TGCGCCAGCAGCCAAGAATTTCGCCAGGTGGGGGGAGGCTACACCTTC
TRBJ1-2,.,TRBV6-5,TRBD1,CASSNGQGAARYTF,TGTGCCAGCAGTAACGGACAGGGGGCAGCGCGCTACACCTTC
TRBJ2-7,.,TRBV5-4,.,CASSLIVSEQYF,TGTGCCAGCAGCTTGATAGTTAGCGAGCAGTACTTC
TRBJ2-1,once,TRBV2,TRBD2,CASSGRTSNYNEQFF,TGTGCCAGCAGTGGCCGGACTAGCAACTACAATGAGCAGTTCTTC
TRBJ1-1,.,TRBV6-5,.,CASSYSMNTEAFF,TGTGCCAGCAGTTACTCGATGAACACTGAAGCTTTCTTT
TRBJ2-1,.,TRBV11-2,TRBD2,CASSGTSGDAYNEQFF,TGTGCCAGCAGCGGGACTAGCGGGGACGCCTACAATGAGCAGTTCTTC
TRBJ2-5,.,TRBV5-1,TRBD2,CASSLAGTSGNQETQYF,TGCGCCAGCAGCTTGGCCGGGACTAGCGGGAACCAAGAGACCCAGTACTTC
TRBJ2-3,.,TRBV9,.,CASSVSSADTQYF,TGTGCCAGCAGCGTATCTTCCGCAGATACGCAGTATTTT
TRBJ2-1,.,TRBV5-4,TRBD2,CASSLTLLAGVGEQFF,TGTGCCAGCAGCTTGACGTTGCTAGCGGGGGTAGGTGAGCAGTTCTTC
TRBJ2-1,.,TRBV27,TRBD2,CASSGAYNEQFF,TGTGCCAGTAGCGGGGCCTACAATGAGCAGTTCTTC